This T cell receptor beta chain was obtained from a study of blood T cell repertoires in COVID-19. Study at large: The origin of the acute and convalescent COVID-19 samples was the United States, Italy and Spain.

In the original processing: Estimation of nucleated cell counts relied on the amplification of reference gene primers. Method: immunoSEQ multiplex PCR; TCRdb's copy keeps in-frame clones and lacks some. For V, J and clone size, that table is used; D and trimming come from the DNA. The sample consists of tens of thousands of clones, roughly 88% of them appearing once. The CDR3 contains 17 residues. J lost 6 bases, V lost 0 bases, and 6 bases had no gene match. Germline assignment: CDR1 KGHSH and CDR2 LQKENI. Sequenced input: peripheral blood. This receptor was taken from a man aged 70-80 years in a cohort sampled during active COVID-19. The rearrangement links TRBV18 to TRBJ2-1, with 12 bases identical to TRBD2. The chain's CDR3 is CASSPPSLAGGPNEQFF. The CDR3, as DNA: TGTGCCAGCTCACCACCGTCCCTAGCGGGAGGGCCCAATGAGCAGTTCTTC.